These T cell receptor beta chains were read from a single sample in a study of blood T cell repertoires in COVID-19. Using immunoSEQ multiplex PCR, the repertoire was profiled, and TCRdb retains in-frame clones only, with some absent. The table shows roughly 250,000 clones, with roughly three quarters occurring only once. The sequencing sample was made of peripheral blood. Every receptor here comes from a woman in her thirties or forties with active or convalescent COVID-19. Each CDR3 is given with its conserved first and last residue. The order of the fields is clone size, V gene, D gene, J gene, CDR3 DNA, CDR3 protein. D genes are given only for firm matches. Clone sizes are given selectively: once, few, many, or a class where the clone is expanded.

.	TRBV19	.	TRBJ1-1	TGTGCCAGTATCCGGGGTGAAGCTTTCTTT	CASIRGEAFF
.	TRBV5-1	TRBD1	TRBJ2-5	TGCGCCAGCATCGGGAGGACAGGGGGGGAAGAGACCCAGTACTTC	CASIGRTGGEETQYF
.	TRBV4-2	TRBD2	TRBJ2-7	TGTGCCAGCAGCAAAGCCGGGACTAGCGGGGAACCCGAGCAGTACTTC	CASSKAGTSGEPEQYF
.	TRBV6-5	.	TRBJ2-5	TGTGCCAGCAGTTACAGGACAGAAGAGACCCAGTACTTC	CASSYRTEETQYF
.	TRBV7-8	TRBD2	TRBJ2-2	TGTGCCAGCAGCTCTCCTAGCGGGACCAGCACCGGGGAGCTGTTTTTT	CASSSPSGTSTGELFF
.	TRBV18	TRBD1	TRBJ1-1	TGTGCCAGCTCACCGGCACAGGGGGCTTACCCCAGGTGGACTGAAGCTTTCTTT	CASSPAQGAYPRWTEAFF
.	TRBV30	TRBD1	TRBJ1-3	TGTGCCTGGAGTTTGACAGGGAGCTTCTCTGGAAACACCATATATTTT	CAWSLTGSFSGNTIYF
.	TRBV9	TRBD1	TRBJ1-6	TGTGCCAGCAACCTAGGGGACAGGGGTTTTTCACCCCTCCACTTT	CASNLGDRGFSPLHF
.	TRBV10-1	.	TRBJ2-3	TGCGCCAGCAGTGAGCACCCGGCAGATACGCAGTATTTT	CASSEHPADTQYF
.	TRBV6-6	TRBD1	TRBJ1-5	TGTGCCAGCAGTTATCCGGACAGGGTGGGCAATCAGCCCCAGCATTTT	CASSYPDRVGNQPQHF
.	TRBV19	TRBD1	TRBJ1-1	TGTGCCAGTAGTACCCGGGACAGGGGGATGAACACTGAAGCTTTCTTT	CASSTRDRGMNTEAFF
.	TRBV9	.	TRBJ2-3	TGTGCCAGCAGCGGCCGGGTCCTTAGCACAGATACGCAGTATTTT	CASSGRVLSTDTQYF
.	TRBV6-6	.	TRBJ2-3	TGTGCCAGCAGCAGCCGGAGGACTCGCACAGATACGCAGTATTTT	CASSSRRTRTDTQYF
.	TRBV11-2	.	TRBJ1-1	TGTGCCAGCAGCTCGCGAGGGGGGGATACGGCTGAAGCTTTCTTT	CASSSRGGDTAEAFF
.	TRBV30	TRBD1	TRBJ2-1	TGTGCCTGGGGACCCGGGACAGGGGCAAATGAGCAGTTCTTC	CAWGPGTGANEQFF
.	TRBV7-3	TRBD1	TRBJ2-6	TGTGCCAGCAGCTTAGGGACAGGCCGCAACGTCCTGACTTTC	CASSLGTGRNVLTF
.	TRBV4-1	.	TRBJ1-2	TGCGCCAGCAGCCAAGATGTTAACAGGGATGGCTACACCTTC	CASSQDVNRDGYTF
.	TRBV7-9	TRBD1	TRBJ1-2	TGTGCCAGCAGCCCCGACAGGGTTGGCTATGGCTACACCTTC	CASSPDRVGYGYTF
.	TRBV4-1	.	TRBJ2-4	TGCGCCAGCAGCCAGAATTTACTAGCCAAAAACATTCAGTACTTC	CASSQNLLAKNIQYF
.	TRBV4-1	TRBD2	TRBJ2-3	TGCGCCAGCAGCCAAGTCGGGACTAGTCCAGTTGCGGATACGCAGTATTTT	CASSQVGTSPVADTQYF
.	TRBV5-6	TRBD1	TRBJ1-1	TGTGCCAGCAGCTTTGGGACAGGGGGGGTGAACACTGAAGCTTTCTTT	CASSFGTGGVNTEAFF
.	TRBV14	TRBD2	TRBJ2-7	TGTGCCAGCAGCCAAGAAAGGCCGAGGCTAGCGGGATTCCTCTCCTACGAGCAGTACTTC	CASSQERPRLAGFLSYEQYF
.	TRBV24-1	.	TRBJ2-3	TGTGCCACCAGCCCCCCTTTAGCGGAGAGCACAGATACGCAGTATTTT	CATSPPLAESTDTQYF
.	TRBV6-5	TRBD1	TRBJ1-4	TGTGCCAGCAATACCGACAGGGGAAATGAAAAACTGTTTTTT	CASNTDRGNEKLFF
.	TRBV19	.	TRBJ2-6	TGTGCCAGTAGTATAGGGGGAGGCTCTGGGGCCAACGTCCTGACTTTC	CASSIGGGSGANVLTF
.	TRBV9	.	TRBJ2-1	TGTGCCAGCAGCGGTCGCAGTGGGCCAGAAGGCTACAATGAGCAGTTCTTC	CASSGRSGPEGYNEQFF
.	TRBV7-3	.	TRBJ2-1	TGTGCCAGCAGCTTAACTAGGTCGGGGTACAATGAGCAGTTCTTC	CASSLTRSGYNEQFF
.	TRBV9	TRBD2	TRBJ2-5	TGTGCCAGCAGCGTAGGGGCTAGCGGGGGAGGACAAGAGACCCAGTACTTC	CASSVGASGGGQETQYF
many	TRBV6-5	TRBD1	TRBJ2-2	TGTGCCAGCAGTTACCGCAGGGGGAGTTACACCGGGGAGCTGTTTTTT	CASSYRRGSYTGELFF
.	TRBV27	.	TRBJ1-2	TGTGCCGCGGGGGTAAACAGCGGCTACACCTTC	CAAGVNSGYTF
.	TRBV7-9	.	TRBJ2-1	TGTGCCAGCAGGCGCGACCCCCTACAGGCGGGGACCTACAATGAGCAGTTCTTC	CASRRDPLQAGTYNEQFF
few	TRBV4-1	.	TRBJ1-4	TGCGCCAGCAGCCTGTCCCGGGACACCTCTCGGGAAAAACTGTTTTTT	CASSLSRDTSREKLFF
.	TRBV7-8	.	TRBJ1-4	TGTGCCAGCAGCTTAGAGGGGGAAAATGAAAAACTGTTTTTT	CASSLEGENEKLFF
.	TRBV5-4	.	TRBJ1-2	TGTGCCAGCAGACTTGATAACAGGGCTTCCTATGGCTACACCTTC	CASRLDNRASYGYTF
few	TRBV5-1	TRBD2	TRBJ2-3	TGCGCCAGCAGAACGATAGCGGGGGCGGAAGATACGCAGTATTTT	CASRTIAGAEDTQYF
.	TRBV4-1	.	TRBJ1-4	TGCGCCAGCAGCCTATCTCTTAACAGGGAAGAAAAACTGTTTTTT	CASSLSLNREEKLFF
.	TRBV6-1	.	TRBJ1-2	TGTGCCAGCAGTGAAGTTGGGGGGGCTGGTGGCTACACCTTC	CASSEVGGAGGYTF